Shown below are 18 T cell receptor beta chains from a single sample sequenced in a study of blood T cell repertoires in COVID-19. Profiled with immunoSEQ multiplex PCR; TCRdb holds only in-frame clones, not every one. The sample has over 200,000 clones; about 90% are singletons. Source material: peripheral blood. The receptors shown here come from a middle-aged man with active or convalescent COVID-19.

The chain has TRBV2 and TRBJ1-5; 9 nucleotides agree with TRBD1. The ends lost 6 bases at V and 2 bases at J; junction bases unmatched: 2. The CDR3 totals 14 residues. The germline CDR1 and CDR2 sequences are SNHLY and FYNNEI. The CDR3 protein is CASRRDRGNQPQHF. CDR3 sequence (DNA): TGTGCCAGCAGGCGGGACAGGGGCAATCAGCCCCAGCATTTT.

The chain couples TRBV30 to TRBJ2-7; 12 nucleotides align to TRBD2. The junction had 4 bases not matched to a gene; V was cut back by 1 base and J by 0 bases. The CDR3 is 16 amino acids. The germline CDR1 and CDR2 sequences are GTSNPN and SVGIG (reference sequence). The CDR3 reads CAWSGTSGISSYEQYF. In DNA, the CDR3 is TGTGCCTGGAGTGGGACTAGCGGGATAAGCTCCTACGAGCAGTACTTC.

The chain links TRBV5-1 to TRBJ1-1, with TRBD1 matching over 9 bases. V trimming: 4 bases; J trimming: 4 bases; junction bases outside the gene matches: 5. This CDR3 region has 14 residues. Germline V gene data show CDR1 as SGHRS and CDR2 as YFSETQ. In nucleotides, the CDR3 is TGCGCCAGCAGCGAGGGACAGGGTACCACTGAAGCTTTCTTT. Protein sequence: CASSEGQGTTEAFF.

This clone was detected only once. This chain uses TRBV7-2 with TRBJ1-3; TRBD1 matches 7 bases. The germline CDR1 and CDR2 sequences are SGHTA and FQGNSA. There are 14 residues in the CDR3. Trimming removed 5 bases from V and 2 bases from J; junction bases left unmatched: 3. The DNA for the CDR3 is TGTGCCAGCAGCCTACAGGGGACTGGAAACACCATATATTTT. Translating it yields CASSLQGTGNTIYF.

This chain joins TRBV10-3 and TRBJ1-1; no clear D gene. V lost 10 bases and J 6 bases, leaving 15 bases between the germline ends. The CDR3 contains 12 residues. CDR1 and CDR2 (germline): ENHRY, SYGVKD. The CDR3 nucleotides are TGTGCCACCCAGAGTGGAGGTCCTGAAGCTTTCTTT. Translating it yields CATQSGGPEAFF.

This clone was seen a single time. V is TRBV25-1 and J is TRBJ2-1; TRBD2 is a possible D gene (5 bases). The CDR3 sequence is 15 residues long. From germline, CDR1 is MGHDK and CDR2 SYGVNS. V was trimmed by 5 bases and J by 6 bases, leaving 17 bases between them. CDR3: CASSIDSAESNEQFF. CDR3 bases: TGTGCCAGCAGTATAGATAGCGCGGAGAGCAATGAGCAGTTCTTC.

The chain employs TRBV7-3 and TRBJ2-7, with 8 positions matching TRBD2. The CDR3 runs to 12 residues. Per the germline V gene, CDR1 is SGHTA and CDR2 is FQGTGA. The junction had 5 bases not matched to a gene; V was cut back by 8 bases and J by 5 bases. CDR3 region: CASGPGGHEQYF. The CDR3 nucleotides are TGTGCCAGCGGGCCGGGGGGGCACGAGCAGTACTTC.

CDR3 in amino acids: CASSAGGVNTEAFF. Written as DNA, the CDR3 is TGTGCCAGTAGCGCAGGAGGGGTGAACACTGAAGCTTTCTTT. The rearrangement joins TRBV19 to TRBJ1-1, with D possibly being TRBD1 (5 bases). Germline V gene sequence: CDR1 LNHDA, CDR2 SQIVND (reference sequence). CDR3 length: 14 amino acids. V lost 6 bases to trimming and J lost 0 bases, with 11 bases between them.

The CDR3 sequence: CASSAPGSGQQPQHF. DNA of the CDR3: TGTGCCAGCAGCGCCCCAGGGTCGGGTCAACAGCCCCAGCATTTT. The chain has TRBV3-1 (or the pseudogene TRBV3-2) and TRBJ1-5, with TRBD1 as a possible D gene (5 bases). Trimming took off 5 bases at V and 7 bases at J, with 18 bases between the two ends. The CDR3 is made up of 15 amino acids. The germline V gene has CDR1 LGHDT and CDR2 YNNKEL (reference sequence).

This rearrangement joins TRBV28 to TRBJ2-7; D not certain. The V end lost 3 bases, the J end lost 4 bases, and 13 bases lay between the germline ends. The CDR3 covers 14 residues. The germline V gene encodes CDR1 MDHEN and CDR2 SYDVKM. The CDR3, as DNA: TGTGCCAGCAGTTTTAAAGGCCAGGCGTACGAGCAGTACTTC. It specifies CASSFKGQAYEQYF.

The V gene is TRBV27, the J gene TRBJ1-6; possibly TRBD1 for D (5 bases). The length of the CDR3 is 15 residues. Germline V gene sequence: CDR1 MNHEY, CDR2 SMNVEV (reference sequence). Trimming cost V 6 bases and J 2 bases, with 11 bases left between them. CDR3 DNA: TGTGCCAGCAGCCGGAGGGGAGCCTATAATTCACCCCTCCACTTT. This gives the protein CASSRRGAYNSPLHF.

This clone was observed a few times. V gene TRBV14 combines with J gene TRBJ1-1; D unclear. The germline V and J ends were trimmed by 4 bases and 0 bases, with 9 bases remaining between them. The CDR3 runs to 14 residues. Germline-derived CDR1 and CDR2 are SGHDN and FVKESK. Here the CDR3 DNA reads TGTGCCAGCAGCCGAGCCTACCTGAACACTGAAGCTTTCTTT. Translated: CASSRAYLNTEAFF. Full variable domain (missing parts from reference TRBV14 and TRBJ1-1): EAGVTQFPSHSVIEKGQTVTLRCDPISGHDNLYWYRRVMGKEIKFLLHFVKESKQDESGMPNNRFLAERTGGTYSTLKVQPAELEDSGVYFCASSRAYLNTEAFFGQGTRLTVV.

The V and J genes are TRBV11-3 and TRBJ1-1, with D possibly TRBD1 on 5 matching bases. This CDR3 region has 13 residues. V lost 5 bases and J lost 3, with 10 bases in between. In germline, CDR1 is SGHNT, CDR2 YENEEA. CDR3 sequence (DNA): TGTGCCAGCAGCCGCAGGGAGGACACTGAAGCTTTCTTT. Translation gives CASSRREDTEAFF.

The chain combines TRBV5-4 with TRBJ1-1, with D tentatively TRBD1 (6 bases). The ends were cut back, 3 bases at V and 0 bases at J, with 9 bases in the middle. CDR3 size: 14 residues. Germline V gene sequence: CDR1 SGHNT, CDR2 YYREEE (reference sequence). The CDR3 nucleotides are TGTGCCAGCAGCTCCGGACAGCTGAACACTGAAGCTTTCTTT. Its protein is CASSSGQLNTEAFF.

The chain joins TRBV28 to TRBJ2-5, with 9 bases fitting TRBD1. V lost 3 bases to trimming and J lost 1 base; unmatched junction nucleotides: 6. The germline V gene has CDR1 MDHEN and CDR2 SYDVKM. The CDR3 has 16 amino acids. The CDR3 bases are TGTGCCAGCAGTTTTCTCCTGGGACAGGGCCAAGAGACCCAGTACTTC. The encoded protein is CASSFLLGQGQETQYF.

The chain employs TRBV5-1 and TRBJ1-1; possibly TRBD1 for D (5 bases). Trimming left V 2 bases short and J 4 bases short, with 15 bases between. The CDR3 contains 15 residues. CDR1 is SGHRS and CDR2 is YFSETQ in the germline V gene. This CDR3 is CASSFRASGGTEAFF. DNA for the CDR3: TGCGCCAGCAGCTTCCGGGCCTCCGGGGGCACTGAAGCTTTCTTT.

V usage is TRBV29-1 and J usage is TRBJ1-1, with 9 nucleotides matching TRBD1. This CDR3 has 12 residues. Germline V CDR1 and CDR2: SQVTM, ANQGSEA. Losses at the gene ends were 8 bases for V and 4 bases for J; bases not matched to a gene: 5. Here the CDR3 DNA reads TGCAGCACTTCGGACAGGGGCACTGAAGCTTTCTTT. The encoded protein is CSTSDRGTEAFF.

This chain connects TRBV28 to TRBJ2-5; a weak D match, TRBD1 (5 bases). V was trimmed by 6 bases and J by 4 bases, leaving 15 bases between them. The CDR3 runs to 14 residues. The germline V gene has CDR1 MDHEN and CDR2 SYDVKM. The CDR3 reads CASRGPSGRETQYF. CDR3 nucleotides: TGTGCCAGCAGGGGGCCCTCTGGGCGAGAGACCCAGTACTTC.